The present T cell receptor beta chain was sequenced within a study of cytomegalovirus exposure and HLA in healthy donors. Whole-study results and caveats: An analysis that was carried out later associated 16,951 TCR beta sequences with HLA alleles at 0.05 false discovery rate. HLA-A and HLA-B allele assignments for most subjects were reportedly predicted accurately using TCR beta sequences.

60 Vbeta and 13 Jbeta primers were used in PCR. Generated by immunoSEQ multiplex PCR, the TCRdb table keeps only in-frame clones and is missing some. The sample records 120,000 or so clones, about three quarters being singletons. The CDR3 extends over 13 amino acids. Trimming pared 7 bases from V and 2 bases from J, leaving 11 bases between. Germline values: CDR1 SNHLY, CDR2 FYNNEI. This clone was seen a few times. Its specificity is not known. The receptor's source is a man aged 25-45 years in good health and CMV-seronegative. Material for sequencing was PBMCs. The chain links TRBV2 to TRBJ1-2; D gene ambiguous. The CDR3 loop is CASTREQNYGYTF. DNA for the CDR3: TGTGCCAGCACCCGGGAGCAGAACTATGGCTACACCTTC.